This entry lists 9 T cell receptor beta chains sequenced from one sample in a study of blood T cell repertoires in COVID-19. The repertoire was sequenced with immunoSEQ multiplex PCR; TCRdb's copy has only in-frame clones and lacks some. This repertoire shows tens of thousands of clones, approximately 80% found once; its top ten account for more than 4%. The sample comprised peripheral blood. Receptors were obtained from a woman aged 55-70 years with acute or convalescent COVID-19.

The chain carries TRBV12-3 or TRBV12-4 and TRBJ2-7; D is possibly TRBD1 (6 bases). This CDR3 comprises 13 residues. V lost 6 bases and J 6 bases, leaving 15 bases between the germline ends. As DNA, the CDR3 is TGTGCCAGCAGACGAACAGGGATGGGCGAGCAGTACTTC. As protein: CASRRTGMGEQYF.

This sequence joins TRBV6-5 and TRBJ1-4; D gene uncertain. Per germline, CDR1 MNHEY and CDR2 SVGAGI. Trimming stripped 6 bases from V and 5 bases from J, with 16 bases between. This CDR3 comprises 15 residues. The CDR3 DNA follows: TGTGCCAGCAGACGATTCGGGAGGGAAAATGAAAAACTGTTTTTT. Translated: CASRRFGRENEKLFF.

CDR3 residues: CSASSPPRDYGYTF. CDR3 nucleotide sequence: TGCAGTGCTAGTTCTCCCCCGCGGGACTATGGCTACACCTTC. V usage is TRBV20-1 and J usage is TRBJ1-2, with unresolved D. Germline values: CDR1 DFQATT, CDR2 SNEGSKA (reference sequence). V was pared by 3 bases and J by 3 bases, with 14 bases between. CDR3 size: 14 residues.

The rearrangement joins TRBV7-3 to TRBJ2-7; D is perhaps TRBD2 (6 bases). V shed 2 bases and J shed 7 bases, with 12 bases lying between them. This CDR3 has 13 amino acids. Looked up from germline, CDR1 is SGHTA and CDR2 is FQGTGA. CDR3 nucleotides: TGTGCCAGCAGCTTAGGGGCGGCGGGGGAGCAGTACTTC. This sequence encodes CASSLGAAGEQYF. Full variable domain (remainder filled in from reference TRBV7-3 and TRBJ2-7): GAGVSQTPSNKVTEKGKYVELRCDPISGHTALYWYRQSLGQGPEFLIYFQGTGAADDSGLPNDRFFAVRPEGSVSTLKIQRTERGDSAVYLCASSLGAAGEQYFGPGTRLTVT.

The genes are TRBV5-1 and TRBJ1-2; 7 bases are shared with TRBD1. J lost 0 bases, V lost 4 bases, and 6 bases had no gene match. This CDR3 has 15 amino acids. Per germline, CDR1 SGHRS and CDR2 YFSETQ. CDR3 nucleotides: TGCGCCAGCAGCCAACCGGGACAGACTAACTATGGCTACACCTTC. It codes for CASSQPGQTNYGYTF. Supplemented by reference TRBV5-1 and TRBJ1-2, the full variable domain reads KAGVTQTPRYLIKTRGQQVTLSCSPISGHRSVSWYQQTPGQGLQFLFEYFSETQRNKGNFPGRFSGRQFSNSRSEMNVSTLELGDSALYLCASSQPGQTNYGYTFGSGTRLTVV.

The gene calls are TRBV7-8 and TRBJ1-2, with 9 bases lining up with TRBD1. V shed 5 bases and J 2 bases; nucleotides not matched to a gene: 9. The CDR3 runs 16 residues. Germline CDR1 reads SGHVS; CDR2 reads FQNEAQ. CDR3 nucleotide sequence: TGTGCCAGCAGCCCCAATCAGGGACAGGGAAACTATGGCTACACCTTC. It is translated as CASSPNQGQGNYGYTF.

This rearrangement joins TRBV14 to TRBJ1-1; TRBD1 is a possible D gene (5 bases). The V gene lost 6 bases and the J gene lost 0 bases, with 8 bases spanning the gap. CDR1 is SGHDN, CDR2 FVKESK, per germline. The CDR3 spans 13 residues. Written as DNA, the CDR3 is TGTGCCAGCAGTCCAGGGCTGAACACTGAAGCTTTCTTT. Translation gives CASSPGLNTEAFF.

Here the CDR3 DNA reads TGTGCCAGCAGCCCAAATCTGAGGGCTGACTATGGCTACACCTTC. Translating gives CASSPNLRADYGYTF. V and J are TRBV2 and TRBJ1-2; D is ambiguous. CDR3 length: 15 amino acids. Trimming removed 6 bases at V and 3 bases at J, with 17 bases between. CDR1 is SNHLY, CDR2 FYNNEI, per germline.

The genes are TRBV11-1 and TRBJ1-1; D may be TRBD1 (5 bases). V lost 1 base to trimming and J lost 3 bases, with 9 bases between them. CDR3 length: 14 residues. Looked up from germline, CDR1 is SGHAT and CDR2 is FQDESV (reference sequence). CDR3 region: CASSLVLTDTEAFF. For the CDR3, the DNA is TGTGCCAGCAGCTTAGTGTTGACAGACACTGAAGCTTTCTTT.